These 6 T cell receptor beta chains were sequenced from one sample in a study of blood T cell repertoires in COVID-19. TCRdb's copy holds only in-frame clones and misses some; the assay was immunoSEQ multiplex PCR. The sample carries fewer than 250,000 clones, over 80% recorded once. Source material: peripheral blood. The receptor source for this set is a woman aged 60-75 years with COVID-19, enrolled during active disease.

The chain couples TRBV18 to TRBJ2-2; D unclear. CDR1 is KGHSH and CDR2 is LQKENI in the germline V gene. The CDR3 spans 16 residues. Trimming cost V 1 base and J 4 bases, with 13 bases left between them. The CDR3 sequence is CASSPRANLVTGELFF. The CDR3 DNA is TGTGCCAGCTCACCACGGGCGAATTTAGTCACCGGGGAGCTGTTTTTT.

The count of this clone is one. The chain uses TRBV15 and TRBJ1-4; D uncertain. V dropped 3 bases and J dropped 2 bases, with 7 bases sitting between them. CDR1 is LNHNV, CDR2 YYDKDF, per germline (reference sequence). This CDR3 comprises 14 residues. The CDR3 region has the DNA TGTGCCACCAGCAGGGTCGGGACTAATGAAAAACTGTTTTTT. Amino acids: CATSRVGTNEKLFF.

The gene calls are TRBV4-1 and TRBJ2-6; D perhaps matches TRBD1 (5 bases). Germline V lookup: CDR1 MGHRA, CDR2 YSYEKL. V was pared by 1 base and J by 2 bases, with 6 bases between. The CDR3 runs 15 residues. The CDR3 DNA reads as TGCGCCAGCAGCCAAGCAGGGACTGGGGCCAACGTCCTGACTTTC. It codes for CASSQAGTGANVLTF.

The J gene is TRBJ1-1, the V gene TRBV6-5; no reliable D call. The CDR3 runs 13 residues. V gave up 5 bases and J gave up 8 bases, with 15 bases separating them. From germline, CDR1 is MNHEY and CDR2 SVGAGI. The CDR3 sequence is CASSIELGQEAFF. CDR3 in DNA: TGTGCCAGCAGTATCGAACTAGGGCAGGAAGCTTTCTTT.

CDR3 sequence: CASRLGYSGTGGEESYNEQFF. The CDR3 coding sequence is TGTGCAAGTCGCTTAGGGTACTCCGGGACAGGGGGCGAGGAGTCCTACAATGAGCAGTTCTTC. The J gene is TRBJ2-1, the V gene TRBV12-2; the DNA was not used to check the table's D call, TRBD1. TRBV12-2 is an annotated pseudogene. This CDR3 is built from 21 residues.

The gene calls are TRBV27 and TRBJ2-7; 10 nucleotides agree with TRBD2. The junction had 9 bases not matched to a gene; V was cut back by 7 bases and J by 9 bases. There are 13 residues in the CDR3. In germline, CDR1 is MNHEY, CDR2 SMNVEV (reference sequence). CDR3 sequence: CASMTVAGGRQYF. Written as DNA, the CDR3 is TGTGCCAGCATGACGGTAGCGGGAGGAAGGCAGTACTTC.